These 31 T cell receptor beta chains were sequenced from one sample in a study of blood T cell repertoires in COVID-19. The data were produced by immunoSEQ multiplex PCR, yet TCRdb's version contains in-frame clones alone and is incomplete. Among some 240,000 clones listed, 70% to 90% were seen once. The sequencing sample was made of PBMCs or T cells enriched from blood (not recorded which). The receptor source for this set is a woman in her 50s who had been exposed to COVID-19.

This clone was detected only a few times. CDR3 loop: CASTQGKRYGYTF. As DNA, the CDR3 is TGTGCCAGTACTCAGGGAAAGAGGTACGGCTACACCTTC. J is TRBJ1-2 and V is TRBV19, with a possible D match to TRBD1 (5 bases). Germline CDR1 is LNHDA and CDR2 is SQIVND (reference sequence). V gave up 7 bases and J gave up 8 bases, with 17 bases separating them. This CDR3 comprises 13 residues.

Only one count was recorded for this clone. The chain recombines TRBV27 with TRBJ2-7; TRBD2 agrees at 9 bases. CDR3 size: 13 residues. With 7 bases clipped from V and 2 bases from J, the junction kept 3 bases outside the gene matches. CDR1 is MNHEY and CDR2 is SMNVEV in the germline V gene (reference sequence). In DNA, the CDR3 is TGTGCCAGCAAGACTAGCGGAGCCTACGAGCAGTACTTC. Translating gives CASKTSGAYEQYF.

The chain recombines TRBV19 with TRBJ1-2, with D perhaps TRBD1 (5 bases). The CDR3 is 14 amino acids. Germline V lookup: CDR1 LNHDA, CDR2 SQIVND (reference sequence). The V end lost 2 bases, the J end lost 2 bases, and 9 bases lay between the germline ends. The CDR3 DNA follows: TGTGCCAGTAGTATACAGGGCTCGAACTATGGCTACACCTTC. This sequence encodes CASSIQGSNYGYTF.

V and J are TRBV5-1 and TRBJ1-2, with 8 bases fitting TRBD1. Per germline, CDR1 SGHRS and CDR2 YFSETQ. The junction had 7 bases not matched to a gene; V was cut back by 4 bases and J by 2 bases. This CDR3 spans 15 amino acids. The CDR3 sequence: CASSPEAGGNYGYTF. The CDR3 nucleotides read TGCGCCAGCAGCCCCGAGGCAGGGGGCAACTATGGCTACACCTTC.

This clone has a handful of counts. The rearrangement uses TRBV28 and TRBJ1-1; the D gene is possibly TRBD1 (5 bases). The CDR3 covers 15 residues. V was shortened by 5 bases and J by 5 bases, with 18 bases between the two germline ends. The V gene's germline CDR1 is MDHEN and CDR2 SYDVKM. The CDR3 is CASSEPGGGWTEAFF. CDR3 coding DNA: TGTGCCAGCAGTGAACCTGGGGGAGGGTGGACTGAAGCTTTCTTT.

The gene calls are TRBV13 and TRBJ1-2, with a possible D match to TRBD1 (6 bases). There are 13 residues in the CDR3. The V gene lost 5 bases and the J gene lost 7 bases, with 14 bases spanning the gap. Per germline, CDR1 PRHDT and CDR2 FYEKMQ (reference sequence). In DNA, the CDR3 is TGTGCCAGCAGCCCTCGGACAGCGCGTGGCTACACCTTC. This codes for CASSPRTARGYTF. Full variable domain (missing parts from reference TRBV13 and TRBJ1-2): AAGVIQSPRHLIKEKRETATLKCYPIPRHDTVYWYQQGPGQDPQFLISFYEKMQSDKGSIPDRFSAQQFSDYHSELNMSSLELGDSALYFCASSPRTARGYTFGSGTRLTVV.

The chain employs TRBV5-4 and TRBJ2-1, with a weak D call TRBD2 (5 bases). The CDR3 is made up of 15 amino acids. The germline V gene encodes CDR1 SGHNT and CDR2 YYREEE (reference sequence). V was clipped by 4 bases and J by 3 bases, with 14 bases between them. CDR3 in amino acids: CASSPAGFIYNEQFF. CDR3 nucleotide sequence: TGTGCCAGCAGCCCGGCGGGTTTTATCTACAATGAGCAGTTCTTC.

This rearrangement joins TRBV7-2 to TRBJ2-5; TRBD2 aligns across 8 bases. Germline CDR1 reads SGHTA; CDR2 reads FQGNSA. V lost 4 bases to trimming and J lost 1 base; unmatched junction nucleotides: 5. This CDR3 is built from 15 residues. Here the CDR3 reads CASSSPGGTQETQYF. CDR3 sequence (DNA): TGTGCCAGCAGCTCCCCGGGGGGGACCCAAGAGACCCAGTACTTC.

This clone was observed a handful of times. CDR3 DNA: TGTGCCAGCAGTTCAGGGCGTCGAGGCTACACCTTC. Its translation: CASSSGRRGYTF. The rearrangement joins TRBV12-3 or TRBV12-4 to TRBJ1-2; D possibly corresponds to TRBD1 (5 bases). The CDR3 has 12 residues. The V and J ends lost 4 bases and 8 bases respectively, with 11 bases between them.

The rearrangement joins TRBV7-8 to TRBJ1-1; 7 nucleotides line up with TRBD1. The CDR3 is 14 amino acids. Germline CDR1 and CDR2: SGHVS and FQNEAQ. Trimming at V came to 3 bases and at J to 1 base, leaving 2 bases not matched to a gene. CDR3 coding DNA: TGTGCCAGCAGCTTCAACAGGGGGAACACTGAAGCTTTCTTT. As protein: CASSFNRGNTEAFF. The complete variable domain, with remaining parts taken from reference TRBV7-8 and TRBJ1-1, reads GAGVSQSPRYKVAKRGQDVALRCDPISGHVSLFWYQQALGQGPEFLTYFQNEAQLDKSGLPSDRFFAERPEGSVSTLKIQRTQQEDSAVYLCASSFNRGNTEAFFGQGTRLTVV.

The rearrangement uses TRBV11-2 and TRBJ2-1, with D possibly being TRBD2 (5 bases). Between the trimmed V and J ends, which lost 3 bases and 6 bases, there was a span of 12 bases. CDR3 length: 14 residues. Germline V gene lookup returns CDR1 SGHAT and CDR2 FQNNGV. CDR3 residues: CASSFGELGNEQFF. The DNA of the CDR3 is TGTGCCAGCAGCTTCGGTGAACTAGGCAATGAGCAGTTCTTC.

The chain has TRBV10-3 and TRBJ1-1; D possibly corresponds to TRBD1 (6 bases). Germline V CDR1 and CDR2: ENHRY, SYGVKD. The CDR3 has 15 residues. The V end was cut by 8 bases, the J end by 0 bases, with 16 bases between. The CDR3 here is CAIATGRVMNTEAFF. The CDR3 DNA is TGTGCCATCGCTACAGGGCGAGTTATGAACACTGAAGCTTTCTTT.

The V and J genes are TRBV24-1 and TRBJ2-1; 9 nucleotides line up with TRBD2. The length of the CDR3 is 14 residues. Per germline, CDR1 KGHDR and CDR2 SFDVKD. J lost 10 bases, V lost 1 base, and 4 bases had no gene match. CDR3: CATSDLGGGAEQFF. DNA for the CDR3: TGTGCCACCAGTGATTTAGGCGGGGGGGCCGAGCAGTTCTTC.

This chain links TRBV18 with TRBJ2-5; D may be TRBD2 (5 bases). The CDR3 sequence is 14 residues long. Germline CDR1 and CDR2: KGHSH and LQKENI. V dropped 3 bases and J dropped 2 bases, with 10 bases sitting between them. CDR3 bases: TGTGCCAGCTCACCGGGAGACAAACAAGAGACCCAGTACTTC. This sequence encodes CASSPGDKQETQYF.

The V gene is TRBV27, the J gene TRBJ1-1; 9 positions match TRBD1. Unmatched junction bases numbered 11, after V lost 6 bases and J lost 0 bases. The CDR3 is 17 amino acids. Germline assignment: CDR1 MNHEY and CDR2 SMNVEV (reference sequence). CDR3 protein: CASRPQDRGSMNTEAFF. Written as DNA, the CDR3 is TGTGCCAGCAGGCCTCAGGACAGGGGCTCTATGAACACTGAAGCTTTCTTT.

The V and J genes are TRBV24-1 and TRBJ1-2; 8 bases line up with TRBD1. V shed 3 bases, J shed 0 bases, and the junction held 5 bases outside the gene matches. This CDR3 region has 16 residues. Germline CDR1 and CDR2: KGHDR and SFDVKD. The CDR3 reads CATSDPRQGPNYGYTF. CDR3 sequence (DNA): TGTGCCACCAGTGATCCTCGACAGGGGCCTAACTATGGCTACACCTTC.

The DNA for the CDR3 is TGTGCCAGCAGCTTACTCCCCGGCAGGGGACATGATGGCTACACCTTC. Translated, it gives CASSLLPGRGHDGYTF. V usage is TRBV7-3 and J usage is TRBJ1-2, with D perhaps TRBD1 (6 bases). The V end was cut by 2 bases, the J end by 6 bases, with 19 bases between. There are 16 residues in the CDR3. Germline assignment: CDR1 SGHTA and CDR2 FQGTGA.

The CDR3 loop is CATRGANADTQYF. CDR3 nucleotide sequence: TGTGCCACCAGAGGGGCGAACGCAGATACGCAGTATTTT. This chain links TRBV24-1 with TRBJ2-3, with D maybe TRBD1 (5 bases). The CDR3 has 13 amino acids. V lost 7 bases and J 4 bases, leaving 11 bases between the germline ends. Germline lookup yields CDR1 KGHDR and CDR2 SFDVKD.

The chain combines TRBV19 with TRBJ1-5; D unclear. The germline V gene encodes CDR1 LNHDA and CDR2 SQIVND (reference sequence). The germline V and J ends were trimmed by 3 bases and 4 bases, with 7 bases remaining between them. CDR3 length: 13 amino acids. The CDR3 spells CASSISVNQPQHF. CDR3 DNA sequence: TGTGCCAGTAGTATCAGCGTTAATCAGCCCCAGCATTTT.

The rearrangement joins TRBV3-1 (or the pseudogene TRBV3-2) to TRBJ1-1; the match to TRBD1 covers 8 bases. Germline V gives CDR1 LGHDT, CDR2 YNNKEL (reference sequence). CDR3 length: 14 residues. J lost 5 bases, V lost 5 bases, and 7 bases had no gene match. CDR3 sequence: CASSTNRGRTEAFF. DNA of the CDR3: TGTGCCAGCAGCACAAACAGGGGGAGGACTGAAGCTTTCTTT.

The V gene is TRBV2, the J gene TRBJ1-2, with D uncertain. In germline, CDR1 is SNHLY, CDR2 FYNNEI. The germline V and J ends were trimmed by 6 bases and 3 bases, with 14 bases remaining between them. The CDR3 is 14 amino acids. DNA of the CDR3: TGTGCCAGCAGGGAGGGAAACAGAGACTATGGCTACACCTTC. Translated, it gives CASREGNRDYGYTF.

This clone was seen only once. This chain links TRBV7-2 with TRBJ2-2; 9 bases map to TRBD1. Germline V gene lookup returns CDR1 SGHTA and CDR2 FQGNSA. V trimming: 4 bases; J trimming: 3 bases; junction bases outside the gene matches: 3. This CDR3 spans 15 amino acids. CDR3 loop: CASSSRDRDTGELFF. The CDR3 coding sequence is TGTGCCAGCAGCTCCCGGGACAGGGACACCGGGGAGCTGTTTTTT.

The CDR3 DNA sequence: TGTGCCACCCCCCGGGGGGGGCCCTGCTTCTACGAGCAGTACTTC. Its translation is CATPRGGPCFYEQYF. The chain links TRBV7-5 to TRBJ2-7; TRBD2 reflects the table's D call only, with no check against the DNA. TRBV7-5 is recorded as a pseudogene. The CDR3 runs to 15 residues.

The chain links TRBV27 to TRBJ2-1, with 7 bases lining up with TRBD2. J gave up 8 bases and V 5 bases, and 9 bases lay outside the gene matches. Germline-derived CDR1 and CDR2 are MNHEY and SMNVEV (reference sequence). The length of the CDR3 is 14 residues. The CDR3 spells CASSIRSGRDEQFF. In nucleotides, the CDR3 is TGTGCCAGCAGTATCCGGAGTGGGAGGGATGAGCAGTTCTTC.

The chain employs TRBV28 and TRBJ1-1; 11 bases map to TRBD1. The CDR3 sequence is 19 residues long. Looked up from germline, CDR1 is MDHEN and CDR2 is SYDVKM. V trimming: 5 bases; J trimming: 6 bases; junction bases outside the gene matches: 20. The chain's CDR3 is CASSRGQGATFSLNAEAFF. CDR3 bases: TGTGCCAGCAGTCGTGGACAGGGGGCCACCTTTTCCCTTAACGCTGAAGCTTTCTTT.

This chain joins TRBV28 and TRBJ1-5; 7 nucleotides agree with TRBD1. Germline lookup yields CDR1 MDHEN and CDR2 SYDVKM. This CDR3 region has 16 residues. V lost 5 bases, J lost 6 bases, and 13 bases stayed unmatched. The CDR3 region has the DNA TGTGCCAGCAGTCCTCTATTAGACAGGGCCGGTCAGCCCCAGCATTTT. This translates into CASSPLLDRAGQPQHF.

The J gene is TRBJ2-1, the V gene TRBV7-2; 9 positions match TRBD2. Per germline, CDR1 SGHTA and CDR2 FQGNSA. CDR3 length: 14 residues. Germline trimming cut 4 bases from V and 9 bases from J; bases unmatched to any gene: 7. This chain's CDR3 is CASSSSGVGGEQFF. As DNA, the CDR3 is TGTGCCAGCAGCTCTAGCGGGGTCGGGGGTGAGCAGTTCTTC. Variable domain in full (rest from reference TRBV7-2 and TRBJ2-1): GAGVSQSPSNKVTEKGKDVELRCDPISGHTALYWYRQSLGQGLEFLIYFQGNSAPDKSGLPSDRFSAERTGGSVSTLTIQRTQQEDSAVYLCASSSSGVGGEQFFGPGTRLTVL.

This chain connects TRBV7-6 to TRBJ1-1; 8 bases match TRBD1. The CDR3 sequence is 12 residues long. V dropped 1 base and J dropped 8; count of bases not matched to a gene: 0. CDR1 is SGHVS, CDR2 FNYEAQ, per germline. The CDR3 reads CASSLGTGEAFF. CDR3 DNA: TGTGCCAGCAGCTTAGGGACAGGGGAAGCTTTCTTT.

This sequence joins TRBV4-1 and TRBJ1-1; 8 bases align to TRBD1. This CDR3 region has 14 residues. The germline gives CDR1 MGHRA, CDR2 YSYEKL. The ends lost 3 bases at V and 2 bases at J; junction bases unmatched: 2. CDR3 residues: CASSHGQGNTEAFF. Written as DNA, the CDR3 is TGCGCCAGCAGCCACGGACAGGGAAACACTGAAGCTTTCTTT.

The gene calls are TRBV7-8 and TRBJ1-2, with 8 bases aligning to TRBD1. This CDR3 comprises 20 residues. Germline CDR1 reads SGHVS; CDR2 reads FQNEAQ. The junction had 18 bases not matched to a gene; V was cut back by 2 bases and J by 1 base. The CDR3 nucleotides are TGTGCCAGCAGCTTATATGTGGGTCTCGGACAGGGTGCCTTTAACTATGGCTACACCTTC. Translation gives CASSLYVGLGQGAFNYGYTF.

A few counts support this clone. This chain uses TRBV4-2 with TRBJ1-2, with 8 bases that match TRBD1. This CDR3 is built from 15 residues. Germline V gene data show CDR1 as LGHNA and CDR2 as YNFKEQ. V was clipped by 0 bases and J by 7 bases; unmatched bases: 7. Here the CDR3 DNA reads TGTGCCAGCAGCCAAGACGTCAGGGGGCGGCGTGGCTACACCTTC. Translating gives CASSQDVRGRRGYTF.